Presented here are 26 T cell receptor beta chains from one specimen sequenced in a study of blood T cell repertoires in COVID-19. The assay was immunoSEQ multiplex PCR, and TCRdb's table has in-frame clones only and misses some. The repertoire has under 300,000 clones, approximately 83% of them found once; the top ten carry about 3%. The sequenced sample was PBMCs or T cells enriched from blood (not recorded which). The source of these receptors is a middle-aged man who had recovered from COVID-19.

This clone was seen a single time. The CDR3 loop reads CASTLRGQGATGELFF. The CDR3 coding sequence is TGTGCCAGCACCTTAAGGGGACAGGGGGCGACCGGGGAGCTGTTTTTT. The chain has TRBV28 and TRBJ2-2, with 12 bases aligning to TRBD1. CDR1 is MDHEN, CDR2 SYDVKM, per germline. The CDR3 spans 16 residues. J was trimmed by 5 bases and V by 7 bases; bases with no gene match: 8. Full variable domain (rest looked up from reference TRBV28 and TRBJ2-2): DVKVTQSSRYLVKRTGEKVFLECVQDMDHENMFWYRQDPGLGLRLIYFSYDVKMKEKGDIPEGYSVSREKKERFSLILESASTNQTSMYLCASTLRGQGATGELFFGEGSRLTVL.

The rearrangement links TRBV7-8 to TRBJ2-3; no reliable D call. The CDR3 length is 14 residues. V shed 1 base and J shed 4 bases, with 9 bases lying between them. Germline CDR1 and CDR2: SGHVS and FQNEAQ. The chain's CDR3 is CASSLGPAADTQYF. The CDR3 coding sequence is TGTGCCAGCAGCTTAGGACCCGCGGCAGATACGCAGTATTTT.

The J gene is TRBJ2-1, the V gene TRBV7-2; the D gene is possibly TRBD2 (6 bases). The CDR3 spans 17 residues. Germline CDR1 is SGHTA and CDR2 is FQGNSA. Trimming removed 4 bases from V and 3 bases from J, with 19 bases in between. The CDR3 protein is CASSSRLSRGFYNEQFF. CDR3 DNA sequence: TGTGCCAGCAGCTCTCGACTTAGCCGGGGGTTCTACAATGAGCAGTTCTTC.

This clone was observed a few times. V usage is TRBV4-1 and J usage is TRBJ2-1; D may be TRBD1 (5 bases). The V gene lost 1 base and the J gene lost 9 bases, with 13 bases spanning the gap. The CDR3 contains 14 residues. Germline V lookup: CDR1 MGHRA, CDR2 YSYEKL. The CDR3 region is CASSQVARVGEQFF. CDR3 nucleotides: TGCGCCAGCAGCCAAGTAGCCAGGGTGGGTGAGCAGTTCTTC.

By proportion, this clone is medium-sized. The chain employs TRBV28 and TRBJ1-1; D call uncertain. CDR3 length: 13 residues. V was pared by 6 bases and J by 6 bases, with 14 bases between. Germline V gene lookup returns CDR1 MDHEN and CDR2 SYDVKM. CDR3 protein: CASRVPLLPEAFF. For the CDR3, the DNA is TGTGCCAGCAGAGTTCCATTACTCCCTGAAGCTTTCTTT.

J is TRBJ1-6 and V is TRBV6-5; D may be TRBD1 (5 bases). CDR1 is MNHEY and CDR2 is SVGAGI in the germline V gene. CDR3 length: 15 amino acids. V was shortened by 6 bases and J by 5 bases, with 14 bases between the two germline ends. CDR3 sequence: CASSPQGLDNSPLHF. The CDR3 coding sequence is TGTGCCAGCAGCCCCCAGGGACTGGATAATTCACCCCTCCACTTT.

This clone was recorded once. The chain is built from TRBV19 and TRBJ1-5, with 8 bases aligning to TRBD1. Germline V lookup: CDR1 LNHDA, CDR2 SQIVND (reference sequence). J lost 3 bases, V lost 3 bases, and 10 bases had no gene match. This CDR3 comprises 17 residues. The CDR3 sequence: CASSMAGTGRINQPQHF. CDR3 bases: TGTGCCAGTAGTATGGCCGGGACAGGCCGGATCAATCAGCCCCAGCATTTT.

The CDR3 coding sequence is TGTGCCAGCAGATCCGGGACAGGGTCCTACAATGAGCAGTTCTTC. It translates to CASRSGTGSYNEQFF. V is TRBV7-8 and J is TRBJ2-1; 9 bases align to TRBD1. The ends lost 6 bases at V and 1 base at J; junction bases unmatched: 4. Germline assignment: CDR1 SGHVS and CDR2 FQNEAQ. The CDR3 extends over 15 amino acids.

This clone was detected once. The chain carries TRBV18 and TRBJ2-5, with 7 bases matching TRBD1. Germline loops: CDR1 KGHSH, CDR2 LQKENI. V lost 1 base, J lost 3 bases, and 2 bases stayed unmatched. The CDR3 covers 14 residues. CDR3 amino acids: CASSPRGGKETQYF. Written as DNA, the CDR3 is TGTGCCAGCTCACCACGAGGGGGCAAAGAGACCCAGTACTTC.

The chain uses TRBV19 and TRBJ2-3, with unresolved D. V dropped 6 bases and J dropped 2 bases, with 18 bases sitting between them. CDR1 is LNHDA and CDR2 is SQIVND in the germline V gene (reference sequence). This CDR3 contains 16 residues. The CDR3 loop is CASSVPRSPLTDTQYF. The CDR3 nucleotides are TGTGCCAGTAGCGTCCCCCGGAGCCCGCTCACAGATACGCAGTATTTT.

The gene calls are TRBV5-1 and TRBJ2-3, with 12 positions matching TRBD2. With 0 bases clipped from V and 4 bases from J, the junction kept 6 bases outside the gene matches. CDR1 and CDR2 (germline): SGHRS, YFSETQ. The CDR3 spans 17 residues. The CDR3 here is CASSLARLAGVADTQYF. The CDR3 nucleotides are TGCGCCAGCAGCTTGGCCAGACTAGCGGGAGTTGCAGATACGCAGTATTTT.

The chain couples TRBV5-1 to TRBJ2-3, with 7 nucleotides matching TRBD1. This CDR3 has 16 amino acids. With V trimmed by 4 bases and J by 3 bases, 11 bases remained unmatched. Germline loops: CDR1 SGHRS, CDR2 YFSETQ. CDR3 in amino acids: CASSPTASGGTDTQYF. Here the CDR3 DNA reads TGCGCCAGCAGCCCAACCGCCTCAGGGGGAACAGATACGCAGTATTTT.

The chain is built from TRBV7-2 and TRBJ2-5, with 12 nucleotides matching TRBD1. CDR1 is SGHTA and CDR2 is FQGNSA in the germline V gene. V trimming: 4 bases; J trimming: 4 bases; junction bases outside the gene matches: 16. This CDR3 has 19 amino acids. DNA for the CDR3: TGTGCCAGCAGCTCGCAGCCGGGACAGGGGGCGCGTACGCGAGAGACCCAGTACTTC. Translation gives CASSSQPGQGARTRETQYF.

This clone has more than one count but fewer than ten. The chain is built from TRBV30 and TRBJ2-7; a possible D gene is TRBD1 (5 bases). The germline CDR1 and CDR2 sequences are GTSNPN and SVGIG (reference sequence). The CDR3 runs to 11 residues. V was clipped by 2 bases and J by 10 bases, with 12 bases between them. As DNA, the CDR3 is TGTGCCTGGAGTAGAACAGGCATCCAGTACTTC. Protein: CAWSRTGIQYF.

This chain uses TRBV29-1 with TRBJ2-2; TRBD2 aligns across 8 bases. V lost 4 bases to trimming and J lost 4 bases; unmatched junction nucleotides: 5. The CDR3 is 14 amino acids. Germline values: CDR1 SQVTM, CDR2 ANQGSEA. The CDR3 DNA reads TGCAGCGTTGGCGGGGGGCCGGGCACCGGGGAGCTGTTTTTT. Residues: CSVGGGPGTGELFF.

V gene TRBV4-1 combines with J gene TRBJ1-2, with no clear D. The germline V gene encodes CDR1 MGHRA and CDR2 YSYEKL. V shed 0 bases and J shed 0 bases, with 11 bases lying between them. The CDR3 extends over 16 amino acids. DNA for the CDR3: TGCGCCAGCAGCCAAGATTTAGCTCCAACTAACTATGGCTACACCTTC. Its protein product is CASSQDLAPTNYGYTF.

This chain connects TRBV10-2 to TRBJ2-7, with 7 positions matching TRBD2. The trim removed 8 bases at V and 3 bases at J, leaving 7 bases unmatched. CDR3 length: 13 residues. Germline loops: CDR1 WSHSY, CDR2 SAAADI. The CDR3 sequence is CASSTRENYEQYF. DNA of the CDR3: TGCGCCAGCTCTACGCGGGAGAACTACGAGCAGTACTTC.

The chain has TRBV6-5 and TRBJ2-1; 9 bases align to TRBD1. Germline CDR1 MNHEY, CDR2 SVGAGI. The CDR3 is 15 residues long. The chain's CDR3 is CATKLTSTGGNEQFF. Written as DNA, the CDR3 is TGTGCAACAAAATTGACGTCGACAGGGGGCAATGAGCAGTTCTTC.

This clone was detected a few times. The V call is TRBV7-2, the J call TRBJ2-3; 12 bases line up with TRBD2. With V trimmed by 4 bases and J by 2 bases, 7 bases remained unmatched. Per germline, CDR1 SGHTA and CDR2 FQGNSA. This CDR3 spans 17 amino acids. The CDR3 sequence: CASSSRTSGVTTDTQYF. The CDR3 nucleotides are TGTGCCAGCAGCTCCAGGACTAGCGGGGTAACCACAGATACGCAGTATTTT. The full variable domain, with the rest looked up from reference TRBV7-2 and TRBJ2-3, is GAGVSQSPSNKVTEKGKDVELRCDPISGHTALYWYRQSLGQGLEFLIYFQGNSAPDKSGLPSDRFSAERTGGSVSTLTIQRTQQEDSAVYLCASSSRTSGVTTDTQYFGPGTRLTVL.

The chain uses TRBV18 and TRBJ2-5; 11 positions match TRBD2. The CDR3 loop spans 15 amino acids. Per germline, CDR1 KGHSH and CDR2 LQKENI. Losses at the gene ends were 3 bases for V and 7 bases for J; bases not matched to a gene: 7. CDR3 nucleotides: TGTGCCAGCTCACCTAGCGGGGGGGGCCTTACGACCCAGTACTTC. Its protein product is CASSPSGGGLTTQYF.

V usage is TRBV3-1 (or the pseudogene TRBV3-2) and J usage is TRBJ1-1; D remains unclear. Germline V gives CDR1 LGHDT, CDR2 YNNKEL (reference sequence). The CDR3 contains 14 residues. Trimming left V 4 bases short and J 6 bases short, with 15 bases between. The CDR3 DNA reads as TGTGCCAGCAGCCCCCCTCCGGTTAACGCTGAAGCTTTCTTT. This encodes CASSPPPVNAEAFF.

The CDR3 sequence: CASSQGRGGDTQYF. The CDR3, as DNA: TGCGCCAGCAGCCAGGGGCGGGGGGGGGATACGCAGTATTTT. This chain connects TRBV4-3 to TRBJ2-3; 9 positions match TRBD2. There are 14 residues in the CDR3. V gave up 3 bases and J gave up 6 bases; unmatched junction bases: 4. Germline CDR1 LGHNA, CDR2 YSLEER.

The gene calls are TRBV11-2 and TRBJ1-6; D gene uncertain. This CDR3 region has 14 residues. From germline, CDR1 is SGHAT and CDR2 FQNNGV. V lost 7 bases and J lost 10, with 17 bases in between. CDR3 in DNA: TGTGCCAGCACCCCCCTAGGAACACGCTCACCCCTCCACTTT. This encodes CASTPLGTRSPLHF.

V and J are TRBV18 and TRBJ2-5; 9 positions agree with TRBD1. The junction had 2 bases not matched to a gene; V was cut back by 4 bases and J by 2 bases. In germline, CDR1 is KGHSH, CDR2 LQKENI. The length of the CDR3 is 14 residues. Here the CDR3 DNA reads TGTGCCAGCTCACTCGACAGGGGGCAAGAGACCCAGTACTTC. Its translation is CASSLDRGQETQYF.

The J gene is TRBJ2-3, the V gene TRBV6-2 or TRBV6-3; TRBD1 agrees at 9 bases. This CDR3 is 14 amino acids long. Germline assignment: CDR1 MNHEY and CDR2 SVGEGT. The J segment lost 6 bases and the V segment lost 5 bases, leaving 6 bases of the junction unmatched. CDR3 nucleotides: TGTGCCAGCAGTACAGGGACAGGGTTGGATACGCAGTATTTT. Translation: CASSTGTGLDTQYF.

The V call is TRBV28, the J call TRBJ1-5, with 8 nucleotides matching TRBD1. The CDR3 runs 13 residues. Trimming took 7 bases from V and 6 from J; bases not matched to a gene: 5. The V gene's germline CDR1 is MDHEN and CDR2 SYDVKM. The CDR3 DNA reads as TGTGCCAGCATCCAGGGGGCGACTCAGCCCCAGCATTTT. Translated, it gives CASIQGATQPQHF.